This T cell receptor (beta chain) comes out of a study of T-cell reconstitution after alpha-beta-depleted transplantation in children. The CDR3 contains 16 residues. The trim removed 5 bases at V and 0 bases at J, leaving 11 bases unmatched. Germline-derived CDR1 and CDR2 are SGHDT and YYEEEE. The library targeted TCRbeta and was prepared with unique molecular identifiers. TCRdb reprocessed the PCR reads via MiXCR and lists one record per CDR3 protein. There are about 540,000 distinct CDR3 sequences in the sample; 18% occur only once, and roughly 3.3% lies in the top ten. Sequenced here: PBMCs from the stem cell graft donor, sampled from the stem cell graft. The sequence was collected from a human donor who donated a stem cell graft to a child with acute lymphoblastic leukemia. The chain employs TRBV5-6 and TRBJ2-7, with TRBD1 matching over 7 bases. The CDR3 sequence: CASRSGEGGLSYEQYF. CDR3 DNA sequence: TGTGCCAGCAGATCCGGGGAAGGGGGCCTCTCCTACGAGCAGTACTTC.